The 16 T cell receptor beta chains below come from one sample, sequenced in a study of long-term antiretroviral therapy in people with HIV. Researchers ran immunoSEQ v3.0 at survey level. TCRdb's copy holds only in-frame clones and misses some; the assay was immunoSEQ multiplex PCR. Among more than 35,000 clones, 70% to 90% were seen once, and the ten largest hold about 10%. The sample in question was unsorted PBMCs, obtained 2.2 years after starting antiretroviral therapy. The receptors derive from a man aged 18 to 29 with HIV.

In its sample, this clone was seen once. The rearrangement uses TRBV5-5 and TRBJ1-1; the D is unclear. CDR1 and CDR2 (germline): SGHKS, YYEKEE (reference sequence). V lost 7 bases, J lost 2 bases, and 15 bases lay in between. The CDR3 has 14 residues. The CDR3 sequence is CASGAGGDNTEAFF. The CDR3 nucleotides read TGTGCCAGCGGCGCCGGTGGAGACAACACTGAAGCTTTCTTT.

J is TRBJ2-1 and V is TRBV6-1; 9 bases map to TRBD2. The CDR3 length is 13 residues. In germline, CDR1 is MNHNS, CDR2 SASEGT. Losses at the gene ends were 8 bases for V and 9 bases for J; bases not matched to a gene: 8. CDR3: CASGTSQNGEQFF. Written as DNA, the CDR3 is TGTGCCAGCGGGACTAGCCAGAACGGTGAGCAGTTCTTC.

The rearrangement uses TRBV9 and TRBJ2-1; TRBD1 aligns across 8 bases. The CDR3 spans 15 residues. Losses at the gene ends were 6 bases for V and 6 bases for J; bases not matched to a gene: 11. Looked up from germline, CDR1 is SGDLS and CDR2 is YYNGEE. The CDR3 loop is CASTDDRGAFNEQFF. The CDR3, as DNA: TGTGCCAGCACCGATGACAGGGGAGCGTTCAATGAGCAGTTCTTC.

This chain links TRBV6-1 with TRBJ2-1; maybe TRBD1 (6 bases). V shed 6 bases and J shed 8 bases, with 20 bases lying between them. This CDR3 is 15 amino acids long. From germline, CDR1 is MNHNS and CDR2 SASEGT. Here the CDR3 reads CASSPWRLGGHEQFF. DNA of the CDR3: TGTGCCAGCAGCCCTTGGCGGTTAGGGGGACATGAGCAGTTCTTC.

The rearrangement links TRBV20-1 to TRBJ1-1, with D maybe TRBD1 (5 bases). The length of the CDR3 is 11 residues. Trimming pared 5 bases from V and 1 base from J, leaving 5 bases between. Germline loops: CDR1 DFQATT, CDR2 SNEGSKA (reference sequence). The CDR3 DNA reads TGCAGTGCTCAGGGGAACACTGAAGCTTTCTTT. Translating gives CSAQGNTEAFF.

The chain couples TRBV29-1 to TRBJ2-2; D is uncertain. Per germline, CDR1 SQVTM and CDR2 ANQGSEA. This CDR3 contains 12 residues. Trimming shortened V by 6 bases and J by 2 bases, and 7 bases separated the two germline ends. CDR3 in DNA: TGCAGCGTGGCTACTAACACCGGGGAGCTGTTTTTT. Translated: CSVATNTGELFF.

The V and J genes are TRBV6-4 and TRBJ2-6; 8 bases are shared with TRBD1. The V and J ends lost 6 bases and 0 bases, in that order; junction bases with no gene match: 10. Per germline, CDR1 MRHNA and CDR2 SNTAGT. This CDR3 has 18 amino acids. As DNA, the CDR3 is TGTGCCAGCAGCCCCGGACAGGGTGAGGGCTCTGGGGCCAACGTCCTGACTTTC. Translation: CASSPGQGEGSGANVLTF.

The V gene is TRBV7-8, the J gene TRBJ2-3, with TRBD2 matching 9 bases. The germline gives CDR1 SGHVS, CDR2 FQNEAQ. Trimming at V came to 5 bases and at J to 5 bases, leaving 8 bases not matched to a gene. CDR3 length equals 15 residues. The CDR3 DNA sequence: TGTGCCAGCAGCCCCCTGACTAGCGGTGGAGATACGCAGTATTTT. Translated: CASSPLTSGGDTQYF.

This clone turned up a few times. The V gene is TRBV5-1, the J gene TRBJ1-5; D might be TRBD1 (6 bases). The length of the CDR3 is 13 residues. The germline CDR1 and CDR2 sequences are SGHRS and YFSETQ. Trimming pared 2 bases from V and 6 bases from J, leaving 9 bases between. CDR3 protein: CASSLQGSQPQHF. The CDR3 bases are TGCGCCAGCAGCTTACAGGGAAGTCAGCCCCAGCATTTT.

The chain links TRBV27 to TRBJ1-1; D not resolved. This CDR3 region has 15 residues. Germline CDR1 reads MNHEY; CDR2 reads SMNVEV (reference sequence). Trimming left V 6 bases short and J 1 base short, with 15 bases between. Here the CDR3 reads CASSPTQHPNTEAFF. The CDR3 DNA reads TGTGCCAGCAGCCCTACACAGCATCCGAACACTGAAGCTTTCTTT.

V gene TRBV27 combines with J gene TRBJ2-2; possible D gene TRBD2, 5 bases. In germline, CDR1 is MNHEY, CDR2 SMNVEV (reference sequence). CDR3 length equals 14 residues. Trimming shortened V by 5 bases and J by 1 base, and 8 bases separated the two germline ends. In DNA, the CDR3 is TGTGCCAGCAGTAAAGGACTGAACACCGGGGAGCTGTTTTTT. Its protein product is CASSKGLNTGELFF.

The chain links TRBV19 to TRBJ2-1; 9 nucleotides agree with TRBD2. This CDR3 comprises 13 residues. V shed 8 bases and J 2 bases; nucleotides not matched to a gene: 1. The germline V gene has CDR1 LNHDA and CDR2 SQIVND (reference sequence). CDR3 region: CASAGGTYNEQFF. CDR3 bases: TGTGCCAGTGCGGGAGGGACCTACAATGAGCAGTTCTTC.

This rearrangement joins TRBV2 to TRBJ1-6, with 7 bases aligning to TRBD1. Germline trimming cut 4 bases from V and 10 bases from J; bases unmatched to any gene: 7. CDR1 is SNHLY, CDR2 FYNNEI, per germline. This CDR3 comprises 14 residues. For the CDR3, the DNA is TGTGCCAGCAGTGCCGACAGGGAGCGGTCACCCCTCCACTTT. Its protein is CASSADRERSPLHF.

DNA for the CDR3: TGTGCCAGTAGTGCCGGGACCGCCGCGAACTACGAGCAGTACTTC. It encodes CASSAGTAANYEQYF. The chain couples TRBV19 to TRBJ2-7; the D call may be TRBD1 or TRBD2 (5 bases each). Germline V gene data show CDR1 as LNHDA and CDR2 as SQIVND (reference sequence). The CDR3 runs 15 residues. The V and J ends lost 5 bases and 3 bases respectively, with 17 bases between them. The full variable domain, with the rest looked up from reference TRBV19 and TRBJ2-7, is DGGITQSPKYLFRKEGQNVTLSCEQNLNHDAMYWYRQDPGQGLRLIYYSQIVNDFQKGDIAEGYSVSREKKESFPLTVTSAQKNPTAFYLCASSAGTAANYEQYFGPGTRLTVT.

The CDR3 spells CASSESPWGRSLANYGYTF. Written as DNA, the CDR3 is TGCGCCAGCAGTGAGTCCCCTTGGGGCAGGTCCCTAGCTAACTATGGCTACACCTTC. V usage is TRBV10-1 and J usage is TRBJ1-2, with D possibly being TRBD1 (5 bases). Germline assignment: CDR1 WNHNN and CDR2 SYGVQD (reference sequence). V was pared by 0 bases and J by 0 bases, with 20 bases between. The CDR3 is 19 amino acids.

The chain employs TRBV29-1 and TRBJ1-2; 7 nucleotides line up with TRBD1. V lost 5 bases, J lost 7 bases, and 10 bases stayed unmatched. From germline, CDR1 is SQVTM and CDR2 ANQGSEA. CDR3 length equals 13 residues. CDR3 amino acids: CSVRKEGAGGYTF. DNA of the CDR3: TGCAGCGTTCGTAAGGAGGGGGCCGGTGGCTACACCTTC.